The T cell receptor (beta chain) under discussion was sequenced for a study of shared clonotypes between healthy human individuals. Healthy and HIV-negative, the adult donors had no recent acute infections or vaccinations. V was trimmed by 5 bases and J by 0 bases, leaving 12 bases between them. Germline V gene data show CDR1 as MDHEN and CDR2 as SYDVKM. The CDR3 length is 15 residues. This table comes from immunoSEQ multiplex PCR, and its TCRdb copy is limited to in-frame clones, with some not included. Of fewer than 650,000 clones listed, 76% are singletons. This chain uses TRBV28 with TRBJ2-3; maybe TRBD1 (6 bases). Material for sequencing was PBMCs. The receptor was isolated from a woman aged 40 to 49 in good health. Some clones in this sample may be carry-over from other donors' samples. The CDR3 loop is CASSGHRESTDTQYF. As DNA, the CDR3 is TGTGCCAGCAGTGGTCACAGGGAGAGCACAGATACGCAGTATTTT.